These T cell receptor beta chains were read from a single sample in a study of cytomegalovirus exposure and HLA in healthy donors. Some clones are missing from TCRdb's copy, which holds only in-frame ones; the method was immunoSEQ multiplex PCR. There are approximately 280,000 clones in the sample; roughly 90% occur only once, and 3% to 4% lies in the top ten. Sequencing was carried out using PBMCs. The receptors shown here come from a man aged 40-55 years in good health and CMV-seropositive. CDR3s include the opening cysteine and the closing phenylalanine or tryptophan. D genes are given only for firm matches. The size entry is marked missing in some rows and otherwise reads once, few, many or a size class.

v_gene	j_gene	d_gene	abundance	CDR3nt	CDR3aa
TRBV19	TRBJ1-1	TRBD1	.	TGTGCCAGTAGTATAAATAGAGACAGGGGTTTCCCGATGAACACTGAAGCTTTCTTT	CASSINRDRGFPMNTEAFF
TRBV18	TRBJ1-1	TRBD1	.	TGTGCCAGCTCAGAAAGGACAGGGTGGACTGAAGCTTTCTTT	CASSERTGWTEAFF
TRBV4-2	TRBJ2-7	.	.	TGTGCCAGCAGTGAGAGGCGGGACTCCTACGAGCAGTACTTC	CASSERRDSYEQYF
TRBV5-6	TRBJ1-5	TRBD1	.	TGTGCCAGCAGCCGTTCGGGGACAGGGACTCAGCCCCAGCATTTT	CASSRSGTGTQPQHF
TRBV7-8	TRBJ2-2	TRBD2	.	TGTGCCAGCAGCTTAGGGACTAGCGGGGCGAACACCGGGGAGCTGTTTTTT	CASSLGTSGANTGELFF
TRBV6-1	TRBJ1-1	.	.	TGTGCCAGCAGTGAACATTTGCGGTTTGAAGCTTTCTTT	CASSEHLRFEAFF
TRBV29-1	TRBJ2-3	TRBD2	.	TGCAGCGTAAGCGGGACCACCTCAGATACGCAGTATTTT	CSVSGTTSDTQYF
TRBV10-1	TRBJ2-3	TRBD2	.	TGCGCCAGCAGTTCAGGGACTAGCGGGAGCGGCACAGATACGCAGTATTTT	CASSSGTSGSGTDTQYF
TRBV5-6	TRBJ1-3	.	.	TGTGCCAGCAGCTCGCCCGAGAACTCTGGAAACACCATATATTTT	CASSSPENSGNTIYF
TRBV4-1	TRBJ2-3	TRBD1	.	TGCGCCAGCAGCCAAGGAGGGGACAGATACACAGATACGCAGTATTTT	CASSQGGDRYTDTQYF
TRBV19	TRBJ2-5	.	.	TGTGCCAGTAGTATATACAGGAAAGAGACCCAGTACTTC	CASSIYRKETQYF
TRBV28	TRBJ1-2	TRBD1	.	TGTGCCAGCAGGCGGACAGGGAGTGCCTATGGCTACACCTTC	CASRRTGSAYGYTF
TRBV5-1	TRBJ2-7	.	.	TGCGCCAGCAGCCCCCAAGACACCCCCTACGAGCAGTACTTC	CASSPQDTPYEQYF
TRBV6-5	TRBJ1-3	.	.	TGTGCCAGCAGTGGGGGCCCAGGGAACACCATATATTTT	CASSGGPGNTIYF
TRBV5-1	TRBJ2-1	.	.	TGCGCCAGCAGCTTTGGAGGGCCTGTATCCTCCTACAATGAGCAGTTCTTC	CASSFGGPVSSYNEQFF
TRBV6-5	TRBJ2-7	TRBD2	.	TGTGCCAGCACCGCTCGGACTAGCGGGAGCTCCGAGCAGTACTTC	CASTARTSGSSEQYF
TRBV15	TRBJ2-2	.	once	TGTGCCACCAGCAGAGATCGCGCGGGCGGGACCCTCCCCGGGGAGCTGTTTTTT	CATSRDRAGGTLPGELFF
TRBV7-7	TRBJ2-7	TRBD1	.	TGTGCTAGCAGCCCGGACAGGGGGAACGAGCAGTACTTC	CASSPDRGNEQYF
TRBV29-1	TRBJ1-2	TRBD1	once	TGCAGCGTTAGGCAGGGGGATAACTATGGCTACACCTTC	CSVRQGDNYGYTF
TRBV5-1	TRBJ1-3	TRBD1	.	TGCGCCAGCAGCTTAGACAGGGCAAGCTCTGGAAACACCATATATTTT	CASSLDRASSGNTIYF
TRBV7-2	TRBJ2-1	.	.	TGTGCCAGCCTCCTGGCAGGGCGCAATGAGCAGTTCTTC	CASLLAGRNEQFF
TRBV2	TRBJ1-1	.	.	TGTGCCAGCACCGACAGCCTGAACACTGAAGCTTTCTTT	CASTDSLNTEAFF
TRBV28	TRBJ2-1	.	.	TGTGTCGCGGCCAAGGGGGTAGCCTCGCAGTTCTTC	CVAAKGVASQFF
TRBV29-1	TRBJ2-1	TRBD1	.	TGCAGCGTTGAAGGGGTCAGGGGGTTCACCAATGAGCAGTTCTTC	CSVEGVRGFTNEQFF
TRBV4-1	TRBJ1-5	TRBD1	.	TGCGCCAGCAGCCCTAGACCGGGACAGGGATACCAGCCCCAGCATTTT	CASSPRPGQGYQPQHF
TRBV5-1	TRBJ1-2	.	.	TGCGCCAGCAGCTTGGTAGGCGGGATCCTAATCGATGGCTACACCTTC	CASSLVGGILIDGYTF
TRBV19	TRBJ2-7	TRBD1	.	TGTGCCAGTAGTAACGGACAGGGCTACGAGCAGTACTTC	CASSNGQGYEQYF
TRBV7-6	TRBJ1-3	TRBD1	.	TGTGCCAGCAGTCCATTCGGACAGGGGGCAGGCGGAAACACCATATATTTT	CASSPFGQGAGGNTIYF
TRBV7-9	TRBJ1-2	.	.	TGTGCCAGCAGCTTGGAGACAGGCGGCTACACCTTC	CASSLETGGYTF
TRBV29-1	TRBJ2-7	TRBD1	.	TGCAGCGTGACAGGACAGGGGGCATACGAGCAGTACTTC	CSVTGQGAYEQYF
TRBV21-1	TRBJ2-3	.	.	TGTGCCAGGAGGACAGGAAAGACAGATACGCAGTATTTT	CARRTGKTDTQYF
TRBV28	TRBJ2-7	TRBD2	.	TGTGCCAGCAGGGGACTAGCGGGTAGCTCCTACGAGCAGTACTTC	CASRGLAGSSYEQYF
TRBV12-2	TRBJ2-7	.	.	TGTGCAAGTCGCGCAATGAGACAGTTCTACGAGCAGTACTTC	CASRAMRQFYEQYF
TRBV27	TRBJ2-3	TRBD2	once	TGTGCCAGCAGTTTTCTCCCCTTACTAGCGGGACACACAGATACGCAGTATTTT	CASSFLPLLAGHTDTQYF
TRBV28	TRBJ2-3	TRBD1	.	TGTGCCAGCAGCAGCAGGGACAGGGGTGCGCAGTATTTT	CASSSRDRGAQYF
TRBV5-1	TRBJ2-7	TRBD1	.	TGCGCCAGCAGCTTTATGGACAGGGGGTACGAGCAGTACTTC	CASSFMDRGYEQYF
TRBV28	TRBJ2-7	TRBD1	.	TGTGCCAGCAGTTCATTCGACAGGGTGAGCTCCTACGAGCAGTACTTC	CASSSFDRVSSYEQYF
TRBV5-1	TRBJ1-1	TRBD1	.	TGCGCCAGCAGCCCTTTGACAGGGCCGATAACTGAAGCTTTCTTT	CASSPLTGPITEAFF
TRBV7-6	TRBJ2-1	TRBD2	few	TGTGCCAGCAGCGGAAAAGCGGGAGTCCGCTACAATGAGCAGTTCTTC	CASSGKAGVRYNEQFF
TRBV2	TRBJ1-1	.	.	TGTGCCAGCAGTGAACTCGGGGGCACTGAAGCTTTCTTT	CASSELGGTEAFF
TRBV27	TRBJ2-1	TRBD2	.	TGTGCCAGCAGTTCTCCTCTCCTACTAGCGGGACGCCACAATGAGCAGTTCTTC	CASSSPLLLAGRHNEQFF
TRBV4-3	TRBJ2-7	.	.	TGCGCCAGCAGCCAAGATAGGGGGGGATCCTACGAGCAGTACTTC	CASSQDRGGSYEQYF
TRBV29-1	TRBJ2-5	.	.	TGCAGCGTGCCGGAGGGCCCGGTAGAAGAGACCCAGTACTTC	CSVPEGPVEETQYF
TRBV28	TRBJ1-1	.	.	TGTGCCAGCAGTTTATATTTAGAGGGAAACCTAAACACTGAAGCTTTCTTT	CASSLYLEGNLNTEAFF
TRBV15	TRBJ2-7	.	.	TGTGCCACCAGGGGGGGACCGCCTCTAGACGAGCAGTACTTC	CATRGGPPLDEQYF
TRBV15	TRBJ2-1	TRBD2	.	TGTGCCACCAGCAGTAACGGACTAGCGGAGGGGGATGAGCAGTTCTTC	CATSSNGLAEGDEQFF
TRBV2	TRBJ1-5	.	.	TGTGCCAGCAGTGACCGGGTGGGTAGAAGTGATCAGCCCCAGCATTTT	CASSDRVGRSDQPQHF
TRBV7-3	TRBJ2-7	TRBD2	.	TGTGCCAGCAGCCCATCTAGCGGGAGGTCCTACGAGCAGTACTTC	CASSPSSGRSYEQYF
TRBV7-9	TRBJ2-7	TRBD2	.	TGTGCCAGCAGCCTGGGACTAGCGGCCTACGAGCAGTACTTC	CASSLGLAAYEQYF
TRBV6-1	TRBJ1-1	.	many	TGTGCCAGCAGGGCAGGGCCATATCGGACTGAAGCTTTCTTT	CASRAGPYRTEAFF
TRBV5-1	TRBJ2-1	TRBD2	.	TGCGCCAGCACCCCTAGCGGGACCTCCTACAATGAGCAGTTCTTC	CASTPSGTSYNEQFF